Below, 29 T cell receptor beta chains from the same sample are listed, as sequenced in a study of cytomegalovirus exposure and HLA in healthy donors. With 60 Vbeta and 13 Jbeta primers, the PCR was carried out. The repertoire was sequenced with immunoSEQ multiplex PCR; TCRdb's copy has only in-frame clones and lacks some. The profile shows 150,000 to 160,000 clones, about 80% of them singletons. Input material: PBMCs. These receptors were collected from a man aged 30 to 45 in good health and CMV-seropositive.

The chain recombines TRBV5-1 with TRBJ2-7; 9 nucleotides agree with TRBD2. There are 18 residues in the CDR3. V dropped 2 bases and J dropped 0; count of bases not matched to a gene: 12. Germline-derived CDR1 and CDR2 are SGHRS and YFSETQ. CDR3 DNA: TGCGCCAGCAGCTTCAGAGGGGGACTAGCACTCAGCTCCTACGAGCAGTACTTC. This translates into CASSFRGGLALSSYEQYF.

As DNA, the CDR3 is TGTGCCAGCAGCTTAGCTGAGACCTACGAGCAGTACTTC. This translates into CASSLAETYEQYF. The chain employs TRBV11-2 and TRBJ2-7; D is ambiguous. Germline V gives CDR1 SGHAT, CDR2 FQNNGV. V lost 1 base to trimming and J lost 2 bases, with 6 bases between them. This CDR3 has 13 amino acids.

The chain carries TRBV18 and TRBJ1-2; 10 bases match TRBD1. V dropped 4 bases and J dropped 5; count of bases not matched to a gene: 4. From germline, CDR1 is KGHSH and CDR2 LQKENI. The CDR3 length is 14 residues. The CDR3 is CASSLGTGEYGYTF. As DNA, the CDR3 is TGTGCCAGCTCACTCGGGACAGGGGAATATGGCTACACCTTC.

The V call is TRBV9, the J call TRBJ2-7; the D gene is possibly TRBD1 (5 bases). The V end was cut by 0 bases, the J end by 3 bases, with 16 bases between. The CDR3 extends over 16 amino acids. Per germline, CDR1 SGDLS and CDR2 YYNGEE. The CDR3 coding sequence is TGTGCCAGCAGCGTAGGGTCAGGGATCGGAGTCTACGAGCAGTACTTC. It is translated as CASSVGSGIGVYEQYF.

CDR3 nucleotide sequence: TGTGCCAGCAGGATAAGGGTTAGGAGGGCGAAAAACAATGAGCAGTTCTTC. Protein sequence: CASRIRVRRAKNNEQFF. The chain carries TRBV28 and TRBJ2-1, with a weak D call TRBD2 (6 bases). The germline V gene has CDR1 MDHEN and CDR2 SYDVKM. Between the trimmed V and J ends, which lost 6 bases and 5 bases, there was a span of 23 bases. This CDR3 has 17 residues.

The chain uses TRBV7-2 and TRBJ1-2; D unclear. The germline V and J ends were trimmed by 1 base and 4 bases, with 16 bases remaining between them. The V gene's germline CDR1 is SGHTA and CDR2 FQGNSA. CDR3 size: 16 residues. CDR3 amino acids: CASSLGSLDSAYGYTF. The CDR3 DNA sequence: TGTGCCAGCAGCTTAGGGTCGTTGGACTCTGCCTATGGCTACACCTTC.

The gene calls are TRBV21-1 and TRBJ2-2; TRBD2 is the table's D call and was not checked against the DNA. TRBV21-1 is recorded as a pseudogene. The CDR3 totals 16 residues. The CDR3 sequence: CASSAPSGYLRRELFF. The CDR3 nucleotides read TGTGCCAGCAGCGCCCCTAGCGGGTACCTTCGGCGGGAGCTGTTTTTT.

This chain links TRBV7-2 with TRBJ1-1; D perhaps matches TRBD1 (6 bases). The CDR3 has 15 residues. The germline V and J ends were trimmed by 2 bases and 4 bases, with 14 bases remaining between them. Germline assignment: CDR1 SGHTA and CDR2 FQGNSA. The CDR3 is CASSLRQAPRTEAFF. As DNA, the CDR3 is TGTGCCAGCAGCTTAAGACAGGCCCCACGCACTGAAGCTTTCTTT. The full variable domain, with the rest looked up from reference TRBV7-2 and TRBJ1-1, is GAGVSQSPSNKVTEKGKDVELRCDPISGHTALYWYRQSLGQGLEFLIYFQGNSAPDKSGLPSDRFSAERTGGSVSTLTIQRTQQEDSAVYLCASSLRQAPRTEAFFGQGTRLTVV.

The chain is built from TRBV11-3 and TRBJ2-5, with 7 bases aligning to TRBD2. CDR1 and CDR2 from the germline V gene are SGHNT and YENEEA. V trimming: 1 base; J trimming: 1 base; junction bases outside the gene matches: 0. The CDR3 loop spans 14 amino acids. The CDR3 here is CASSLGGSQETQYF. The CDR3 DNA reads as TGTGCCAGCAGCTTAGGCGGGAGCCAAGAGACCCAGTACTTC.

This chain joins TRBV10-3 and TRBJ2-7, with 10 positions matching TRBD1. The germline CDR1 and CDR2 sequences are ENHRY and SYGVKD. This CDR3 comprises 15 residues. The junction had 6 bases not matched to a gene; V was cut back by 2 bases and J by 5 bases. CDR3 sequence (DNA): TGTGCCATCAGTGAGCATTCCGGGACAGGGGACGAGCAGTACTTC. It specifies CAISEHSGTGDEQYF.

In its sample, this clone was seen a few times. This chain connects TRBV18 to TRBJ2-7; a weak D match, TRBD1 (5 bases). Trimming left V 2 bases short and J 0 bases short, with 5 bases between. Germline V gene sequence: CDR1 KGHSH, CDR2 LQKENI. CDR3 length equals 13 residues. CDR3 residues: CASSPDSSYEQYF. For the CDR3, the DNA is TGTGCCAGCTCACCAGACAGCTCCTACGAGCAGTACTTC.

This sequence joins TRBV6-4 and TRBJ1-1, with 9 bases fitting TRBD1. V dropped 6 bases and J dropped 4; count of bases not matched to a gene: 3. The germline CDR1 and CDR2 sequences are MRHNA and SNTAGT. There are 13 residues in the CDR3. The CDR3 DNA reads TGTGCCAGCAGGATGACAGGGGGCACTGAAGCTTTCTTT. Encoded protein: CASRMTGGTEAFF.

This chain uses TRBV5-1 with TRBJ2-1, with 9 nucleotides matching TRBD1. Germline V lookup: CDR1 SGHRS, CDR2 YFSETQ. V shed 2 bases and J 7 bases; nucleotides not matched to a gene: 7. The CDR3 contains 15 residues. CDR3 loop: CASSFSTGGGNEQFF. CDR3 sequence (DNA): TGCGCCAGCAGCTTCTCGACAGGGGGTGGAAATGAGCAGTTCTTC.

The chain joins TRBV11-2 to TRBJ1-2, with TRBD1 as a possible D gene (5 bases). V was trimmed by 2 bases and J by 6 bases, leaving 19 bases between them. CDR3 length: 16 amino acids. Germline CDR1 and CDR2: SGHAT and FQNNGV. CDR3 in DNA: TGTGCCAGCAGCTTAAGGCTCCCGACAGCGACCGATGGCTACACCTTC. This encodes CASSLRLPTATDGYTF.

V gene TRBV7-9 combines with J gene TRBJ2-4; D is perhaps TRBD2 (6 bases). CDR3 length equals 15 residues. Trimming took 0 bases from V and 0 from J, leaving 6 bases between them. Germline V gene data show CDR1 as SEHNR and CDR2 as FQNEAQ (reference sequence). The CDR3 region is CASSLAGLAKNIQYF. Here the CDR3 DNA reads TGTGCCAGCAGCTTAGCGGGACTAGCCAAAAACATTCAGTACTTC.

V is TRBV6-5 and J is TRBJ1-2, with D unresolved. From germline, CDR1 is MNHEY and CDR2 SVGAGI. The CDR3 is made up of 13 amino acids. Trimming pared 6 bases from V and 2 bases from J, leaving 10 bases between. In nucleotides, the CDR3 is TGTGCCAGCAGGCCTACAGAGAACTATGGCTACACCTTC. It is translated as CASRPTENYGYTF.

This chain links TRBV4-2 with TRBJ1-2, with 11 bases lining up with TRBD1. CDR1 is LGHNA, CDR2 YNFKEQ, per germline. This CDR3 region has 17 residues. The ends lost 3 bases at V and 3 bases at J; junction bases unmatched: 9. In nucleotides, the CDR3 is TGTGCCAGCAGCCATACGACGGGGGACAGGGGGGACTATGGCTACACCTTC. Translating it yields CASSHTTGDRGDYGYTF.

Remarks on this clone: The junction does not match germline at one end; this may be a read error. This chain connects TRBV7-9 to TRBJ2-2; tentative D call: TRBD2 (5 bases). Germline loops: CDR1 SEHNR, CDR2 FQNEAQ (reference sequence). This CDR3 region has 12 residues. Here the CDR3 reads CSSSAEGLFGFF. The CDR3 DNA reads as TGTTCCAGCAGCGCCGAAGGACTCTTTGGGTTTTTT.

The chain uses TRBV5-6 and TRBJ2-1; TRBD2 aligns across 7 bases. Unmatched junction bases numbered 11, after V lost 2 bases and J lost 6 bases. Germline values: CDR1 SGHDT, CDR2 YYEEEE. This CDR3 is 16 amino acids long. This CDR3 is CASSLPAPTSSNEQFF. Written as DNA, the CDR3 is TGTGCCAGCAGCTTACCCGCCCCGACTAGCAGCAATGAGCAGTTCTTC. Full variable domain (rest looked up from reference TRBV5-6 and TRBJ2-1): DAGVTQSPTHLIKTRGQQVTLRCSPKSGHDTVSWYQQALGQGPQFIFQYYEEEERQRGNFPDRFSGHQFPNYSSELNVNALLLGDSALYLCASSLPAPTSSNEQFFGPGTRLTVL.

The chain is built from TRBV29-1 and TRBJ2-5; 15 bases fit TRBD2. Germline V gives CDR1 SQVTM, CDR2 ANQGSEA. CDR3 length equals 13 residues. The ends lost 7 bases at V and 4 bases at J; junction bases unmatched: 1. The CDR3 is CSGGLAGGETQYF. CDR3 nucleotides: TGCAGCGGGGGACTAGCGGGAGGAGAGACCCAGTACTTC.

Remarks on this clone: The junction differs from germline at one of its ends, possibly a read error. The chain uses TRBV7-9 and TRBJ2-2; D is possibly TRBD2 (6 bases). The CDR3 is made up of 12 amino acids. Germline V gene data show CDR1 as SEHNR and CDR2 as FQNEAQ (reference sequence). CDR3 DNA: TGTTCCAGCAGCCGGGGGTCCGGGGAGCTGTTTTTT. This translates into CSSSRGSGELFF.

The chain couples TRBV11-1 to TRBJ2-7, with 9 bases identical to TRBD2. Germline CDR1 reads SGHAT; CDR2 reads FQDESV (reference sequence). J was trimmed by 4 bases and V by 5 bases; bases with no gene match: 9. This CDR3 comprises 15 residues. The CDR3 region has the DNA TGTGCCAGCAGCCCCGAAGCGGGAGGAGGATACGAGCAGTACTTC. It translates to CASSPEAGGGYEQYF.

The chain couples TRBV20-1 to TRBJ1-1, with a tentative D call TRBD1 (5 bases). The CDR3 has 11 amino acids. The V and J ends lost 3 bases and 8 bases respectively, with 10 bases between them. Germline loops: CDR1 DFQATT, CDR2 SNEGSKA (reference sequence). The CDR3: CSASLGREAFF. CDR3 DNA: TGCAGTGCTAGTCTGGGGCGGGAAGCTTTCTTT.

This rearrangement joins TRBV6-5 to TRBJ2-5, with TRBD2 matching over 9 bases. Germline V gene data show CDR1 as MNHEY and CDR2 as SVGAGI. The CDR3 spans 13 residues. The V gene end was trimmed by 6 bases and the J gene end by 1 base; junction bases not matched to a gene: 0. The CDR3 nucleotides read TGTGCCAGCAGGGGACTAGCCCAAGAGACCCAGTACTTC. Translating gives CASRGLAQETQYF.

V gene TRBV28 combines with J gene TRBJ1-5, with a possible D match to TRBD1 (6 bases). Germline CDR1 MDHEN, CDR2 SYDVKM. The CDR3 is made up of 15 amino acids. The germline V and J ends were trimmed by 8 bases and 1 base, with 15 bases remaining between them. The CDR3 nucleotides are TGTGCCAGCTTTTCCAGGGGACGGAGCAATCAGCCCCAGCATTTT. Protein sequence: CASFSRGRSNQPQHF.

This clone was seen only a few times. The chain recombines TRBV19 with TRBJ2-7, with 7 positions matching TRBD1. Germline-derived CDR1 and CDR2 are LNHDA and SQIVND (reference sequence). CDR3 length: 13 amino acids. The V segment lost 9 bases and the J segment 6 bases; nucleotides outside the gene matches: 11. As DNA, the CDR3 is TGTGCCAGCGCGGAAAACAGGGGCGGCGAGCAGTACTTC. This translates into CASAENRGGEQYF.

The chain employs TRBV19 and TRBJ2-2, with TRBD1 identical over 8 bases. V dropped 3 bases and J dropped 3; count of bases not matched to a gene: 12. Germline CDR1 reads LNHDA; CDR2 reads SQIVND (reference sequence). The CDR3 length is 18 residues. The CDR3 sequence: CASSIGGGQGVDTGELFF. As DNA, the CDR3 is TGTGCCAGTAGTATTGGAGGCGGACAGGGCGTGGACACCGGGGAGCTGTTTTTT.

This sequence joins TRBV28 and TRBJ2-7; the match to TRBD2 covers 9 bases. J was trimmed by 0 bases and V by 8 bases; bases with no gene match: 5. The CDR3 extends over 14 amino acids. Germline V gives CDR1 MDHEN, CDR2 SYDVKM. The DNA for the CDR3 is TGTGCCAGCCATCTAGCGGGGTTCTCCTACGAGCAGTACTTC. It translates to CASHLAGFSYEQYF. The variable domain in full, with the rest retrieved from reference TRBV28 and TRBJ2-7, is DVKVTQSSRYLVKRTGEKVFLECVQDMDHENMFWYRQDPGLGLRLIYFSYDVKMKEKGDIPEGYSVSREKKERFSLILESASTNQTSMYLCASHLAGFSYEQYFGPGTRLTVT.

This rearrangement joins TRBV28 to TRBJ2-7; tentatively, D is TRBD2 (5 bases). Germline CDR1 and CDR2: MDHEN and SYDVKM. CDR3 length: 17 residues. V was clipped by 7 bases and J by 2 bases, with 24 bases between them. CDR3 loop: CASTPPGLFVGAYEQYF. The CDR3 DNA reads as TGTGCCAGCACCCCTCCCGGATTATTTGTCGGGGCCTACGAGCAGTACTTC.